This T cell receptor beta chain was sequenced for a study of blood T cell repertoires in COVID-19. About the study: The United States, Italy and Spain provided the acute and convalescent COVID-19 samples. T cells, B-cell-depleted T cells, or PBMCs provided the cDNA or gDNA that served as material.

CDR1 is SGHRS, CDR2 YFSETQ, per germline. The CDR3 is 15 amino acids. V lost 2 bases, J lost 0 bases, and 2 bases stayed unmatched. Methods used by the authors: Nucleated cell number was recorded as an estimate derived from reference gene primer amplification. Only in-frame clones appear in the TCRdb table, and some are missing; sequencing was by immunoSEQ multiplex PCR. V and J calls and clone size follow that table, whereas D and trimming were derived from the DNA. The repertoire holds roughly 250,000 clones, with around 81% as singletons. The chain joins TRBV5-1 to TRBJ2-1, with 7 bases identical to TRBD2. The clonotype was recovered from a woman aged 60-75 years with active or convalescent COVID-19. The sequencing input was peripheral blood. The CDR3: CASSLSSGSYNEQFF. The CDR3 DNA reads TGCGCCAGCAGCTTATCTAGCGGCTCCTACAATGAGCAGTTCTTC. The full variable domain, its missing parts supplied by reference TRBV5-1 and TRBJ2-1, is KAGVTQTPRYLIKTRGQQVTLSCSPISGHRSVSWYQQTPGQGLQFLFEYFSETQRNKGNFPGRFSGRQFSNSRSEMNVSTLELGDSALYLCASSLSSGSYNEQFFGPGTRLTVL.